This is a list of T cell receptor beta chains from one sample in a study of blood T cell repertoires in COVID-19. TCRdb's table, derived via immunoSEQ multiplex PCR, lists solely in-frame clones and lacks some. The sample yields just over 95,000 clones, approximately 81% seen once. The sequenced material came from peripheral blood. The receptors were gathered from a man between 60 and 75 years old with acute or convalescent COVID-19. The CDR3 runs from the conserved cysteine through the conserved F or W. D genes are given only for firm matches. Not every row has a clone size; where given, it reads once, few, many or a size class.

v_gene,j_gene,d_gene,abundance,CDR3aa,CDR3nt
TRBV19,TRBJ2-7,TRBD2,NA,CASSPKVAGWSEQYF,TGTGCCAGTAGCCCTAAGGTAGCGGGGTGGAGTGAGCAGTACTTC
TRBV7-2,TRBJ2-7,NA,NA,CAAGTSYEQYF,TGTGCGGCGGGGACCTCCTACGAGCAGTACTTC
TRBV6-5,TRBJ2-7,TRBD1,NA,CASRRQGSNYEQYF,TGTGCCAGCAGGAGACAGGGGTCGAACTACGAGCAGTACTTC
TRBV7-3,TRBJ1-6,NA,NA,CASSLSAAINSPLHF,TGTGCCAGCAGCTTAAGTGCGGCAATTAATTCACCCCTCCACTTT
TRBV19,TRBJ1-2,NA,few,CASSRRSGGYTF,TGTGCCAGTAGTAGGAGAAGCGGGGGCTACACCTTC
TRBV28,TRBJ1-2,NA,few,CASSERANYGYTF,TGTGCCAGCAGCGAACGAGCTAACTATGGCTACACCTTC
TRBV5-1,TRBJ2-3,NA,few,CASSPHGSGDTQYF,TGCGCCAGCAGCCCCCACGGGAGCGGAGATACGCAGTATTTT
TRBV10-1,TRBJ1-6,NA,NA,CASSASTGRNSPLHF,TGCGCCAGCAGTGCATCAACTGGGAGGAATTCACCCCTCCACTTT
TRBV5-4,TRBJ1-6,NA,NA,CASSLDGGEAPLHF,TGTGCCAGCAGCTTAGACGGAGGTGAGGCACCCCTCCACTTT
TRBV11-2,TRBJ1-6,TRBD1,NA,CASSFETGDNSPLHF,TGTGCCAGCAGCTTTGAGACAGGGGATAATTCACCCCTCCACTTT
TRBV9,TRBJ2-3,TRBD2,NA,CASSPRAVGLATDTQYF,TGTGCCAGCAGCCCAAGAGCCGTGGGACTAGCAACAGATACGCAGTATTTT
TRBV12-5,TRBJ2-1,NA,NA,CASGFRTNEQFF,TGTGCTAGTGGTTTTAGAACCAATGAGCAGTTCTTC
TRBV7-2,TRBJ2-2,NA,NA,CASEGGLTGELFF,TGTGCCAGCGAGGGGGGGCTGACCGGGGAGCTGTTTTTT
TRBV4-3,TRBJ1-2,NA,NA,CASSQDRKLGYTF,TGCGCCAGCAGCCAAGATCGAAAACTTGGCTACACCTTC